A selection of T cell receptor beta chains follows, all from one sample in a study of T cell repertoires in cytomegalovirus infection. TCRdb passed the reads through MiXCR, listing each CDR3 protein once. Of about 310,000 distinct CDR3 sequences listed, 25% were seen once; the top ten hold more than 10%. The antigens these receptors bind are not known. The sample was cultured PBMCs, taken from culture after CMV antigen stimulation. These TCRs come from a human donor in good health (CMV status not recorded). Some clones in this sample may be carry-over from other donors' samples. Each CDR3 is given with its conserved first and last residue. A D gene is named only where the DNA matches it firmly. Clone size is not always given. Where it is, it says once, few, many or a class for expanded clones.

few | TRBJ1-1 | TRBV7-6 | TRBD1 | CASSLSASGTDTEAFF | TGTGCCAGCAGCTTATCGGCCTCCGGGACAGACACTGAAGCTTTCTTT
NA | TRBJ2-2 | TRBV11-3 | TRBD1 | CASSPGQGVSGELFF | TGTGCCAGCAGTCCGGGACAGGGGGTCTCCGGGGAGCTGTTTTTT
NA | TRBJ1-2 | TRBV6-1 | NA | CASSDGRPPGYTF | TGTGCCAGCAGTGACGGCAGGCCTCCTGGCTACACCTTC
NA | TRBJ2-7 | TRBV14 | NA | CASSSGTQQYF | TGTGCCAGCAGTTCCGGGACTCAGCAGTACTTC
few | TRBJ2-1 | TRBV11-2 | TRBD2 | CASSSGTSVGEQFF | TGTGCCAGCAGCTCCGGGACTAGCGTGGGGGAGCAGTTCTTC
NA | TRBJ2-7 | TRBV9 | TRBD2 | CASSVAGTSDYEQYF | TGTGCCAGCAGCGTAGCAGGGACTAGCGATTACGAGCAGTACTTC
NA | TRBJ1-2 | TRBV6-1 | TRBD1 | CASSRQGSYGYTF | TGTGCCAGCAGTAGACAGGGGAGCTATGGCTACACCTTC
NA | TRBJ2-1 | TRBV28 | TRBD2 | CASSSLAGGRNEQFF | TGTGCCAGCAGTTCACTAGCGGGAGGAAGAAATGAGCAGTTCTTC
once | TRBJ2-7 | TRBV20-1 | TRBD2 | CRGLAGASYEQYF | TGCAGGGGACTAGCGGGAGCCTCCTACGAGCAGTACTTC
NA | TRBJ2-2 | TRBV12-3/TRBV12-4 | NA | CASRVSNTGELFF | TGTGCCAGCAGGGTTTCGAACACCGGGGAGCTGTTTTTT
few | TRBJ2-1 | TRBV6-5 | TRBD1 | CASSERQGLQQFF | TGTGCCAGCAGCGAAAGACAGGGCTTACAGCAGTTCTTC
NA | TRBJ2-7 | TRBV20-1 | TRBD2 | CSASPGGGGTWAYEQYF | TGCAGTGCTAGCCCCGGGGGGGGAGGGACCTGGGCCTACGAGCAGTACTTC
few | TRBJ2-3 | TRBV15 | NA | CATSRDLGVLFKYF | TGTGCCACCAGCAGAGATTTAGGGGTCTTATTTAAGTATTTT
NA | TRBJ1-4 | TRBV3-1 | NA | CASSQGAREKLFF | TGTGCCAGCAGCCAGGGGGCCAGGGAAAAACTGTTTTTT
many | TRBJ1-3 | TRBV7-2 | NA | CASSPPSSGNTIYF | TGTGCCAGCAGCCCACCGAGCTCTGGAAACACCATATATTTT
NA | TRBJ2-2 | TRBV6-5 | TRBD1 | CASSYSNLGQGPTGELFF | TGTGCCAGCAGTTACTCGAACTTGGGACAGGGGCCCACCGGGGAGCTGTTTTTT
many | TRBJ2-1 | TRBV11-2 | TRBD2 | CASSLSGTYNEQFF | TGTGCCAGCAGCTTAAGCGGGACTTACAATGAGCAGTTCTTC
NA | TRBJ2-2 | TRBV6-2/TRBV6-3 | NA | CASSRTPDRSPGELFF | TGTGCCAGCAGTCGAACCCCTGACAGATCTCCGGGGGAGCTGTTTTTT